One and the same sample provided the 8 T cell receptor beta chains below, sequenced in a study of Ad26.COV2.S vaccination and SARS-CoV-2 variants. Treatment in this sample: some 19 received Ad26.COV2.S at low or high dose, single or two shots; several received placebo; per-sample allocation not given. At day 63 after the first vaccine or placebo injection, samples were drawn. Some clones are missing from TCRdb's copy, which holds only in-frame ones; the method was immunoSEQ multiplex PCR. Here the sample spans hundreds of thousands of clones, 87% being singletons. The sample in question was peripheral blood, obtained in a trial of Ad26.COV2.S vaccine versus placebo. Every receptor here comes from a person aged 18-60 years who received the Ad26.COV2.S COVID-19 vaccine or a placebo.

The gene calls are TRBV18 and TRBJ1-1, with D possibly matching TRBD1 (5 bases). This CDR3 has 15 residues. The ends were cut back, 3 bases at V and 1 base at J, with 12 bases in the middle. The germline V gene encodes CDR1 KGHSH and CDR2 LQKENI. CDR3 coding DNA: TGTGCCAGCTCACCGACGGCAGGGTCGAACACTGAAGCTTTCTTT. Translating gives CASSPTAGSNTEAFF.

The J gene is TRBJ2-3, the V gene TRBV27; 7 bases map to TRBD1. The CDR3 has 17 residues. Per the germline V gene, CDR1 is MNHEY and CDR2 is SMNVEV (reference sequence). Trimming cost V 3 bases and J 3 bases; bases outside gene matches: 12. The CDR3 loop is CASSFIDRALGTDTQYF. CDR3 sequence (DNA): TGTGCCAGCAGTTTCATCGACAGGGCATTAGGAACAGATACGCAGTATTTT.

V usage is TRBV7-6 and J usage is TRBJ1-3; no definite D call. V lost 5 bases to trimming and J lost 5 bases, with 10 bases between them. From germline, CDR1 is SGHVS and CDR2 FNYEAQ. The CDR3 spans 13 residues. CDR3 sequence (DNA): TGTGCCAGCAGCGCGCCCGACCGAAACACCATATATTTT. It codes for CASSAPDRNTIYF. The full variable domain, rest sourced from reference TRBV7-6 and TRBJ1-3, is GAGVSQSPRYKVTKRGQDVALRCDPISGHVSLYWYRQALGQGPEFLTYFNYEAQQDKSGLPNDRFSAERPEGSISTLTIQRTEQRDSAMYRCASSAPDRNTIYFGEGSWLTVV.

This clone was detected a few times. CDR3 sequence: CASSVGQGGYGYTF. In nucleotides, the CDR3 is TGTGCCAGCAGCGTCGGACAGGGCGGCTATGGCTACACCTTC. V usage is TRBV9 and J usage is TRBJ1-2; 8 nucleotides align to TRBD1. Germline CDR1 reads SGDLS; CDR2 reads YYNGEE. Trimming removed 2 bases from V and 4 bases from J; junction bases left unmatched: 4. The CDR3 covers 14 residues.

The J gene is TRBJ2-7, the V gene TRBV5-6; 11 bases map to TRBD2. The CDR3 consists of 14 residues. In germline, CDR1 is SGHDT, CDR2 YYEEEE. Trimming at V came to 4 bases and at J to 6 bases, leaving 6 bases not matched to a gene. DNA for the CDR3: TGTGCCAGCAGCGAACTAGCGGGGGAGGTCGAGCAGTACTTC. Its protein product is CASSELAGEVEQYF.

V is TRBV6-5 and J is TRBJ1-5; 9 nucleotides match TRBD1. This CDR3 has 15 amino acids. Trimming cost V 6 bases and J 1 base; bases outside gene matches: 4. CDR1 MNHEY and CDR2 SVGAGI come from the germline V gene. In DNA, the CDR3 is TGTGCCAGCAGCGACAGGGGGTTCAGCAATCAGCCCCAGCATTTT. Its protein product is CASSDRGFSNQPQHF.

This clone was detected only once. The chain has TRBV6-5 and TRBJ1-5; D is unclear. The CDR3 is made up of 13 amino acids. Germline V gene sequence: CDR1 MNHEY, CDR2 SVGAGI. Trimming removed 0 bases at V and 3 bases at J, with 3 bases between. CDR3 coding DNA: TGTGCCAGCAGTTACTCTAACAATCAGCCCCAGCATTTT. The encoded protein is CASSYSNNQPQHF.

V gene TRBV13 combines with J gene TRBJ1-5, with 8 bases matching TRBD1. This CDR3 comprises 15 residues. Trimming at V came to 2 bases and at J to 5 bases, leaving 5 bases not matched to a gene. CDR1 is PRHDT, CDR2 FYEKMQ, per germline (reference sequence). The CDR3 is CASSLSGGEDQPQHF. The CDR3 nucleotides read TGTGCCAGCAGCTTATCAGGGGGCGAGGATCAGCCCCAGCATTTT.